The 21 T cell receptor beta chains below all came from one sample that was sequenced in a study of siplizumab effects on memory and regulatory T cells. Produced via immunoSEQ multiplex PCR; TCRdb's table is partial and in-frame only. The sample holds roughly 100,000 clones, over 85% seen once. The sample was CD8+ T cells sorted from blood. The receptor source for this set is a human donor in good health.

This chain uses TRBV15 with TRBJ2-3; 12 nucleotides align to TRBD2. V was pared by 5 bases and J by 6 bases, with 9 bases of the junction left unmatched. The CDR3 covers 16 residues. Germline CDR1 and CDR2: LNHNV and YYDKDF (reference sequence). The DNA for the CDR3 is TGTGCCACCAGCTTCCACCTAGCGGGAGGGGGGGATACGCAGTATTTT. Protein product: CATSFHLAGGGDTQYF. Combining the CDR3 with reference TRBV15 and TRBJ2-3 gives the whole variable domain DAMVIQNPRYQVTQFGKPVTLSCSQTLNHNVMYWYQQKSSQAPKLLFHYYDKDFNNEADTPDNFQSRRPNTSFCFLDIRSPGLGDTAMYLCATSFHLAGGGDTQYFGPGTRLTVL.

The chain recombines TRBV5-4 with TRBJ2-2; 9 nucleotides align to TRBD2. J was trimmed by 3 bases and V by 1 base; bases with no gene match: 7. The CDR3 has 17 residues. Germline V gives CDR1 SGHNT, CDR2 YYREEE (reference sequence). The DNA for the CDR3 is TGTGCCAGCAGCTTGCAGCGGGAGGTCTCGGACACCGGGGAGCTGTTTTTT. Residues: CASSLQREVSDTGELFF.

This chain connects TRBV28 to TRBJ1-5, with D unresolved. The CDR3 runs to 16 residues. Germline V gene lookup returns CDR1 MDHEN and CDR2 SYDVKM. The germline V and J ends were trimmed by 3 bases and 2 bases, with 14 bases remaining between them. In DNA form, the CDR3 reads TGTGCCAGCAGTTTCCCGTCGACTCTCCGCAATCAGCCCCAGCATTTT. This translates into CASSFPSTLRNQPQHF.

The V gene is TRBV27, the J gene TRBJ2-7, with D possibly called TRBD1 or TRBD2 (5 bases each). The CDR3 spans 14 residues. Germline V gives CDR1 MNHEY, CDR2 SMNVEV (reference sequence). V shed 2 bases and J shed 0 bases, with 8 bases lying between them. In DNA, the CDR3 is TGTGCCAGCAGTTTAGGGACGAGCTCCTACGAGCAGTACTTC. This codes for CASSLGTSSYEQYF.

The chain uses TRBV9 and TRBJ2-2, with D possibly called TRBD1 or TRBD2 (6 bases each). Trimming pared 3 bases from V and 1 base from J, leaving 19 bases between. CDR1 is SGDLS, CDR2 YYNGEE, per germline. The CDR3 is 18 amino acids. The CDR3 sequence is CASSAQPVQGLNTGELFF. The CDR3 nucleotides read TGTGCCAGCAGCGCCCAGCCCGTACAGGGACTGAACACCGGGGAGCTGTTTTTT. The entire variable domain, with the rest obtained from reference TRBV9 and TRBJ2-2, is as follows: DSGVTQTPKHLITATGQRVTLRCSPRSGDLSVYWYQQSLDQGLQFLIQYYNGEERAKGNILERFSAQQFPDLHSELNLSSLELGDSALYFCASSAQPVQGLNTGELFFGEGSRLTVL.

This chain uses TRBV15 with TRBJ2-7; 7 bases are a match to TRBD2. CDR3 length: 12 amino acids. Germline values: CDR1 LNHNV, CDR2 YYDKDF (reference sequence). Trimming took 6 bases from V and 4 from J; bases not matched to a gene: 3. As DNA, the CDR3 is TGTGCCACCAGAGGGGAGGGTTACGAGCAGTACTTC. Protein: CATRGEGYEQYF. Together with reference TRBV15 and TRBJ2-7, the CDR3 gives the full variable domain: DAMVIQNPRYQVTQFGKPVTLSCSQTLNHNVMYWYQQKSSQAPKLLFHYYDKDFNNEADTPDNFQSRRPNTSFCFLDIRSPGLGDTAMYLCATRGEGYEQYFGPGTRLTVT.

The genes are TRBV29-1 and TRBJ2-7, with D tentatively TRBD1 (5 bases). CDR1 is SQVTM and CDR2 is ANQGSEA in the germline V gene. The CDR3 contains 13 residues. The V and J ends lost 5 bases and 3 bases respectively, with 14 bases between them. CDR3 loop: CSVIGQGFYEQYF. The CDR3 DNA follows: TGCAGCGTTATCGGTCAGGGTTTCTACGAGCAGTACTTC.

This chain uses TRBV6-5 with TRBJ1-2, with D perhaps TRBD1 (6 bases). The germline gives CDR1 MNHEY, CDR2 SVGAGI. There are 13 residues in the CDR3. V gave up 6 bases and J gave up 8 bases, with 16 bases separating them. DNA for the CDR3: TGTGCCAGCAGACCACAGGGTTCTTGGGGCTACACCTTC. Its translation: CASRPQGSWGYTF.

This chain connects TRBV27 to TRBJ2-1, with TRBD2 identical over 11 bases. The V segment lost 6 bases and the J segment 5 bases; nucleotides outside the gene matches: 3. Germline V gene sequence: CDR1 MNHEY, CDR2 SMNVEV (reference sequence). This CDR3 comprises 14 residues. The CDR3 reads CASSGTSGNNEQFF. Here the CDR3 DNA reads TGTGCCAGCAGCGGGACTAGCGGAAACAATGAGCAGTTCTTC.

The genes are TRBV5-6 and TRBJ2-2, with D unclear. This CDR3 contains 16 residues. Trimming took 4 bases from V and 2 from J, leaving 15 bases between them. In germline, CDR1 is SGHDT, CDR2 YYEEEE. CDR3 in DNA: TGTGCCAGCAGCCTGGACCTAAGACCCAACACCGGGGAGCTGTTTTTT. This translates into CASSLDLRPNTGELFF.

This rearrangement joins TRBV19 to TRBJ1-3; 8 bases are a match to TRBD1. Germline V gene sequence: CDR1 LNHDA, CDR2 SQIVND (reference sequence). The CDR3 sequence is 13 residues long. J was trimmed by 8 bases and V by 9 bases; bases with no gene match: 9. The CDR3 nucleotides are TGTGCCAGCGGTAGCGACAGGGGTGACACCATATATTTT. It yields the protein CASGSDRGDTIYF.

The V gene is TRBV5-4, the J gene TRBJ1-1; tentatively, D is TRBD1 (6 bases). V dropped 0 bases and J dropped 2 bases, with 8 bases sitting between them. The CDR3 runs 14 residues. Germline-derived CDR1 and CDR2 are SGHNT and YYREEE (reference sequence). CDR3 region: CASSLDRANTEAFF. In DNA form, the CDR3 reads TGTGCCAGCAGCTTGGACAGGGCCAACACTGAAGCTTTCTTT.

The chain recombines TRBV2 with TRBJ2-7, with 7 bases that match TRBD2. J gave up 4 bases and V 3 bases, and 3 bases lay outside the gene matches. Germline V gene lookup returns CDR1 SNHLY and CDR2 FYNNEI. CDR3 length: 13 residues. The CDR3 DNA sequence: TGTGCCAGCAGTGATGGGGGGGTTTACGAGCAGTACTTC. This encodes CASSDGGVYEQYF.

The CDR3 sequence is CASSQAGVLVEQYF. CDR3 bases: TGCGCCAGCAGCCAAGCAGGAGTACTCGTCGAGCAGTACTTC. The V and J genes are TRBV4-1 and TRBJ2-7; D not resolved. The CDR3 runs to 14 residues. Per germline, CDR1 MGHRA and CDR2 YSYEKL. V shed 1 base and J shed 6 bases, with 13 bases lying between them.

The J gene is TRBJ2-6, the V gene TRBV4-3; no reliable D call. Per the germline V gene, CDR1 is LGHNA and CDR2 is YSLEER. V shed 0 bases and J shed 0 bases, with 6 bases lying between them. The CDR3 length is 16 residues. In DNA, the CDR3 is TGCGCCAGCAGCCAAGATCCCGACTCTGGGGCCAACGTCCTGACTTTC. Its translation: CASSQDPDSGANVLTF.

The CDR3 loop is CASSFGVRYEQYF. CDR3 DNA: TGTGCCAGCAGTTTCGGGGTCCGCTACGAGCAGTACTTC. This chain joins TRBV27 and TRBJ2-7; perhaps TRBD2 as D (5 bases). This CDR3 has 13 residues. Germline CDR1 reads MNHEY; CDR2 reads SMNVEV (reference sequence). Trimming shortened V by 3 bases and J by 3 bases, and 9 bases separated the two germline ends.

This clone has just a few counts. The chain employs TRBV19 and TRBJ1-2; 8 bases map to TRBD1. The CDR3 spans 13 residues. Germline assignment: CDR1 LNHDA and CDR2 SQIVND (reference sequence). V lost 2 bases, J lost 8 bases, and 4 bases stayed unmatched. The CDR3 coding sequence is TGTGCCAGTAGTATACAGGGGGCCTACGGCTACACCTTC. Amino acid sequence: CASSIQGAYGYTF.

The chain uses TRBV5-4 and TRBJ2-5; D is perhaps TRBD2 (6 bases). The V end lost 0 bases, the J end lost 6 bases, and 15 bases lay between the germline ends. This CDR3 spans 15 amino acids. Germline lookup yields CDR1 SGHNT and CDR2 YYREEE (reference sequence). The DNA of the CDR3 is TGTGCCAGCAGCTTGGGATTTGGAGGGCAAAAGACCCAGTACTTC. Protein sequence: CASSLGFGGQKTQYF.

The genes are TRBV6-1 and TRBJ1-2; maybe TRBD1 (5 bases). The length of the CDR3 is 13 residues. The germline V gene encodes CDR1 MNHNS and CDR2 SASEGT. V was trimmed by 4 bases and J by 8 bases, leaving 14 bases between them. CDR3 sequence: CASSVSGTGGYTF. CDR3 bases: TGTGCCAGCAGTGTATCTGGTACAGGAGGCTACACCTTC.

The chain carries TRBV9 and TRBJ2-1; 7 positions agree with TRBD2. Germline V CDR1 and CDR2: SGDLS, YYNGEE. This CDR3 spans 16 amino acids. V trimming: 0 bases; J trimming: 5 bases; junction bases outside the gene matches: 8. The CDR3 sequence: CASSVAWGGMHNEQFF. CDR3 nucleotide sequence: TGTGCCAGCAGCGTAGCTTGGGGGGGAATGCACAATGAGCAGTTCTTC.

This clone came up once. The chain recombines TRBV7-9 with TRBJ2-1, with D tentatively TRBD1 or TRBD2 (5 bases each). The CDR3 sequence is 15 residues long. Germline values: CDR1 SEHNR, CDR2 FQNEAQ (reference sequence). V lost 1 base and J 5 bases, leaving 12 bases between the germline ends. The CDR3 spells CASSLVGGPNNEQFF. The CDR3 nucleotides are TGTGCCAGCAGCTTAGTTGGGGGACCTAACAATGAGCAGTTCTTC. Combining the CDR3 with reference TRBV7-9 and TRBJ2-1 gives the whole variable domain DTGVSQNPRHKITKRGQNVTFRCDPISEHNRLYWYRQTLGQGPEFLTYFQNEAQLEKSRLLSDRFSAERPKGSFSTLEIQRTEQGDSAMYLCASSLVGGPNNEQFFGPGTRLTVL.